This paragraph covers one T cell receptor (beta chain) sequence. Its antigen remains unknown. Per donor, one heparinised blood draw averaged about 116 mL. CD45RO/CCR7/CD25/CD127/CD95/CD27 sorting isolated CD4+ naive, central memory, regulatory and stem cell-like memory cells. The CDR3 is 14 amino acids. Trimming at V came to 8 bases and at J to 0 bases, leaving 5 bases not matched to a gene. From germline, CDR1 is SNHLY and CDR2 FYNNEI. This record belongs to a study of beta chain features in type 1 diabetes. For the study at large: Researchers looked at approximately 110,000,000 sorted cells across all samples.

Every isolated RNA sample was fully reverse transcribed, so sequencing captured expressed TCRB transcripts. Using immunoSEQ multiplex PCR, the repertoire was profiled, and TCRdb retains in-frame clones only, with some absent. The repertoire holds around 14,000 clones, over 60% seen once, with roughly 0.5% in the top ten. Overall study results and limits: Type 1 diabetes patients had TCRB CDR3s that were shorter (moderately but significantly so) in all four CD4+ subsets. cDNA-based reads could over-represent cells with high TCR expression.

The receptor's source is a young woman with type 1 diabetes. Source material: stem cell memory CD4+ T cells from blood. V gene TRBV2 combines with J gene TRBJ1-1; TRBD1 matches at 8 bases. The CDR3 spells CASFRTGMNTEAFF. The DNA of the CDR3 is TGTGCCAGCTTCAGGACAGGGATGAACACTGAAGCTTTCTTT.